The 31 T cell receptor beta chains in this list originate from one sample, sequenced in a study of T cell responses to AZD1222 COVID-19 vaccine. Sequencing used immunoSEQ multiplex PCR; TCRdb keeps in-frame clones, though not all of them. The sample carries about 56,000 clones, 75% to 90% recorded once. The input for sequencing was peripheral blood, taken 28 days after the second AZD1222 dose. The receptor set was obtained from an adult who received the AZD1222 COVID-19 vaccine.

CDR3 nucleotides: TGTGCCAGCAGCGTGGTCGAGGGGGAGCTGTTTTTT. Residues: CASSVVEGELFF. This chain connects TRBV9 to TRBJ2-2; D is undetermined. Germline V CDR1 and CDR2: SGDLS, YYNGEE. Trimming pared 2 bases from V and 8 bases from J, leaving 7 bases between. The CDR3 runs 12 residues.

The rearrangement joins TRBV7-3 to TRBJ2-2; no definite D call. The CDR3 runs to 16 residues. V shed 1 base and J shed 6 bases, with 15 bases lying between them. The germline gives CDR1 SGHTA, CDR2 FQGTGA. The DNA for the CDR3 is TGTGCCAGCAGCTTAAACGCAGTCGGTAACGCCGGGGAGCTGTTTTTT. As protein: CASSLNAVGNAGELFF.

The chain recombines TRBV28 with TRBJ2-3; 7 bases align to TRBD1. There are 15 residues in the CDR3. CDR1 and CDR2 from the germline V gene are MDHEN and SYDVKM. With V trimmed by 6 bases and J by 4 bases, 10 bases remained unmatched. Here the CDR3 reads CASSRGDRASDTQYF. In DNA, the CDR3 is TGTGCCAGCAGCCGCGGTGACAGGGCGTCAGATACGCAGTATTTT.

The CDR3 DNA is TGTGCCAGCAGGCCTCAACTAGCGGACTCCTACGAGCAGTACTTC. This encodes CASRPQLADSYEQYF. This chain links TRBV6-5 with TRBJ2-7; 8 nucleotides align to TRBD2. Germline CDR1 MNHEY, CDR2 SVGAGI. The CDR3 has 15 amino acids. J lost 0 bases, V lost 6 bases, and 7 bases had no gene match.

CDR3: CASSFATNGQGSNQPQHF. In DNA, the CDR3 is TGTGCCAGCAGTTTCGCAACGAACGGACAGGGAAGCAATCAGCCCCAGCATTTT. The rearrangement joins TRBV28 to TRBJ1-5, with 8 bases identical to TRBD1. Germline CDR1 is MDHEN and CDR2 is SYDVKM. The CDR3 runs to 18 residues. V shed 3 bases and J 1 base; nucleotides not matched to a gene: 11.

V and J are TRBV4-2 and TRBJ1-2; TRBD1 might be the D (6 bases). CDR1 and CDR2 (germline): LGHNA, YNFKEQ. This CDR3 region has 15 residues. V dropped 1 base and J dropped 8 bases, with 17 bases sitting between them. The CDR3 is CASSQGSSGEGGYTF. DNA for the CDR3: TGTGCCAGCAGCCAAGGGAGCTCAGGGGAGGGCGGCTACACCTTC.

The V gene is TRBV18, the J gene TRBJ2-7; no clear D gene. Trimming shortened V by 5 bases and J by 6 bases, and 8 bases separated the two germline ends. CDR1 and CDR2 (germline): KGHSH, LQKENI. The CDR3 spans 11 residues. The CDR3 DNA follows: TGTGCCAGCTCAACCTCGGGCGAGCAGTACTTC. Protein: CASSTSGEQYF.

CDR3 bases: TGTGCCAGCAGTTTATACACAGCGAGGGCATCCTACGAGCAGTACTTC. Protein sequence: CASSLYTARASYEQYF. This chain links TRBV7-2 with TRBJ2-7; weak D call: TRBD2 (5 bases). V lost 6 bases to trimming and J lost 1 base, with 19 bases between them. The germline CDR1 and CDR2 sequences are SGHTA and FQGNSA. This CDR3 comprises 16 residues.

The chain links TRBV29-1 to TRBJ1-1; D is unclear. This CDR3 spans 13 amino acids. Trimming removed 7 bases at V and 1 base at J, with 13 bases between. Looked up from germline, CDR1 is SQVTM and CDR2 is ANQGSEA. The CDR3 loop reads CSAAGSENTEAFF. The CDR3 nucleotides are TGCAGCGCAGCCGGCAGCGAGAACACTGAAGCTTTCTTT.

The chain carries TRBV29-1 and TRBJ2-1; 14 nucleotides agree with TRBD2. J gave up 6 bases and V 3 bases, and 4 bases lay outside the gene matches. There are 15 residues in the CDR3. The germline V gene encodes CDR1 SQVTM and CDR2 ANQGSEA. CDR3 sequence reads: CSVERGTSGGNEQFF. CDR3 sequence (DNA): TGCAGCGTTGAGAGAGGGACTAGCGGGGGCAATGAGCAGTTCTTC.

This clone appeared a few times. This rearrangement joins TRBV28 to TRBJ2-7, with a possible D match to TRBD2 (6 bases). This CDR3 region has 16 residues. CDR1 MDHEN and CDR2 SYDVKM come from the germline V gene. Trimming stripped 3 bases from V and 3 bases from J, with 18 bases between. The CDR3 coding sequence is TGTGCCAGCAGTTTCGGTGCGGGATCAGGTCGCTACGAGCAGTACTTC. Amino acids: CASSFGAGSGRYEQYF.

This chain joins TRBV6-5 and TRBJ2-2; no firm D call. This CDR3 has 13 residues. With 2 bases removed from V and 1 base from J, the gap between germline ends came to 2 bases. The germline CDR1 and CDR2 sequences are MNHEY and SVGAGI. CDR3 in amino acids: CASSYKNTGELFF. For the CDR3, the DNA is TGTGCCAGCAGTTACAAGAACACCGGGGAGCTGTTTTTT.

The chain is built from TRBV6-4 and TRBJ2-1, with D unresolved. The germline V and J ends were trimmed by 4 bases and 4 bases, with 17 bases remaining between them. CDR1 is MRHNA, CDR2 SNTAGT, per germline. CDR3 length: 16 amino acids. The CDR3 sequence is CASSATGLKIYNEQFF. CDR3 nucleotides: TGTGCCAGCAGTGCTACGGGTCTCAAAATTTACAATGAGCAGTTCTTC.

The gene calls are TRBV6-1 and TRBJ1-3, with D perhaps TRBD1 (5 bases). Trimming took 4 bases from V and 0 from J, leaving 13 bases between them. This CDR3 region has 16 residues. Germline lookup yields CDR1 MNHNS and CDR2 SASEGT. In DNA form, the CDR3 reads TGTGCCAGCAGTGTGGGCAGGGAGCACTCTGGAAACACCATATATTTT. This translates into CASSVGREHSGNTIYF.

The chain links TRBV3-1 (or the pseudogene TRBV3-2) to TRBJ2-7, with D unresolved. Per the germline V gene, CDR1 is LGHDT and CDR2 is YNNKEL (reference sequence). V was cut by 0 bases and J by 2 bases, with 5 bases left in between. This CDR3 contains 13 residues. CDR3 sequence reads: CASSQDLPYEQYF. In DNA, the CDR3 is TGTGCCAGCAGCCAAGATCTCCCCTACGAGCAGTACTTC.

The gene calls are TRBV12-3 or TRBV12-4 and TRBJ1-2, with TRBD1 as a possible D gene (6 bases). CDR3 length equals 11 residues. V lost 6 bases to trimming and J lost 8 bases, with 10 bases between them. The CDR3 loop is CASSPGAGYTF. The CDR3 DNA reads TGTGCCAGCAGCCCAGGGGCAGGCTACACCTTC.

The chain has TRBV2 and TRBJ2-5, with 12 bases aligning to TRBD1. Germline V lookup: CDR1 SNHLY, CDR2 FYNNEI. The V and J ends lost 6 bases and 5 bases, in that order; junction bases with no gene match: 7. There are 15 residues in the CDR3. The CDR3 bases are TGTGCCAGCAGGCCCGGGACAGGGGGCAAGGAGACCCAGTACTTC. Its translation: CASRPGTGGKETQYF.

This chain's CDR3 is CASSLAGTGEDGYTF. CDR3 DNA: TGCGCCAGCAGCTTAGCCGGGACAGGGGAGGATGGCTACACCTTC. The chain uses TRBV5-1 and TRBJ1-2; TRBD1 matches at 10 bases. CDR1 is SGHRS and CDR2 is YFSETQ in the germline V gene. The CDR3 length is 15 residues. V trimming: 2 bases; J trimming: 6 bases; junction bases outside the gene matches: 7.

Written as DNA, the CDR3 is TGTGCCAGCTCACCACTAGGGGGGGCGTTTGATGAGCAGTACTTC. Its protein product is CASSPLGGAFDEQYF. The chain joins TRBV18 to TRBJ2-7; possibly TRBD2 for D (7 bases). Looked up from germline, CDR1 is KGHSH and CDR2 is LQKENI. Trimming took off 1 base at V and 7 bases at J, with 17 bases between the two ends. This CDR3 is built from 15 residues.

The chain links TRBV2 to TRBJ1-1; D is perhaps TRBD1 (5 bases). The CDR3 totals 13 residues. The V gene's germline CDR1 is SNHLY and CDR2 FYNNEI. Trimming removed 8 bases at V and 7 bases at J, with 17 bases between. CDR3 coding DNA: TGTGCCAGCTCTGGGGCAGTACTAGTTGAAGCTTTCTTT. Amino acids: CASSGAVLVEAFF. Supplemented by reference TRBV2 and TRBJ1-1, the full variable domain reads EPEVTQTPSHQVTQMGQEVILRCVPISNHLYFYWYRQILGQKVEFLVSFYNNEISEKSEIFDDQFSVERPDGSNFTLKIRSTKLEDSAMYFCASSGAVLVEAFFGQGTRLTVV.

The rearrangement links TRBV5-1 to TRBJ2-5; 12 nucleotides align to TRBD2. There are 18 residues in the CDR3. CDR1 is SGHRS, CDR2 YFSETQ, per germline. The V gene end was trimmed by 4 bases and the J gene end by 3 bases; junction bases not matched to a gene: 13. CDR3: CASSPTATSGGGKETQYF. As DNA, the CDR3 is TGCGCCAGCAGCCCTACCGCGACTAGCGGGGGTGGTAAAGAGACCCAGTACTTC.

This clone was seen a few times. J is TRBJ2-7 and V is TRBV28, with D possibly being TRBD2 (6 bases). Germline V gene data show CDR1 as MDHEN and CDR2 as SYDVKM. The CDR3 is 14 residues long. V lost 3 bases and J 2 bases, leaving 11 bases between the germline ends. The CDR3 DNA sequence: TGTGCCAGCAGTTTCGGGACTTCAACCTACGAGCAGTACTTC. Translated, it gives CASSFGTSTYEQYF.

CDR3 DNA: TGTGCCACCTCCGGACTAGCGGGGGGATACGAGCAGTACTTC. Its protein product is CATSGLAGGYEQYF. The chain has TRBV27 and TRBJ2-7; the match to TRBD2 covers 14 bases. CDR3 length: 14 amino acids. Germline V lookup: CDR1 MNHEY, CDR2 SMNVEV (reference sequence). V lost 10 bases, J lost 4 bases, and 6 bases stayed unmatched.

The chain employs TRBV7-2 and TRBJ2-1, with 11 bases fitting TRBD1. V dropped 3 bases and J dropped 7; count of bases not matched to a gene: 2. The CDR3 spans 14 residues. Germline-derived CDR1 and CDR2 are SGHTA and FQGNSA. For the CDR3, the DNA is TGTGCCAGCAGCTTCCGGGACAGGGGGAATGAGCAGTTCTTC. Translation gives CASSFRDRGNEQFF. The whole variable domain, remainder taken from reference TRBV7-2 and TRBJ2-1, is GAGVSQSPSNKVTEKGKDVELRCDPISGHTALYWYRQSLGQGLEFLIYFQGNSAPDKSGLPSDRFSAERTGGSVSTLTIQRTQQEDSAVYLCASSFRDRGNEQFFGPGTRLTVL.

CDR3 loop: CAIRGTGKNYGYTF. The DNA of the CDR3 is TGTGCCATCAGGGGGACAGGCAAAAACTATGGCTACACCTTC. The V call is TRBV10-3, the J call TRBJ1-2; 8 nucleotides line up with TRBD1. The germline CDR1 and CDR2 sequences are ENHRY and SYGVKD. J was trimmed by 2 bases and V by 6 bases; bases with no gene match: 5. The CDR3 totals 14 residues.

There are a few counts of this clone. This rearrangement joins TRBV5-1 to TRBJ2-3, with TRBD2 as a possible D gene (5 bases). The CDR3 sequence is 14 residues long. Germline-derived CDR1 and CDR2 are SGHRS and YFSETQ. Trimming stripped 3 bases from V and 3 bases from J, with 11 bases between. This CDR3 is CASSSGLITDTQYF. The DNA for the CDR3 is TGCGCCAGCAGCTCCGGACTCATAACAGATACGCAGTATTTT.

The rearrangement links TRBV30 to TRBJ2-7; D remains ambiguous. In germline, CDR1 is GTSNPN, CDR2 SVGIG (reference sequence). The CDR3 is 12 residues long. V lost 2 bases and J lost 3, with 8 bases in between. The CDR3 nucleotides read TGTGCCTGGAGTCGAGTTGGCTACGAGCAGTACTTC. This codes for CAWSRVGYEQYF. Based on the CDR3 plus reference TRBV30 and TRBJ2-7, the full variable domain is SQTIHQWPATLVQPVGSPLSLECTVEGTSNPNLYWYRQAAGRGLQLLFYSVGIGQISSEVPQNLSASRPQDRQFILSSKKLLLSDSGFYLCAWSRVGYEQYFGPGTRLTVT.

J is TRBJ1-5 and V is TRBV18; D is ambiguous. This CDR3 has 15 amino acids. The germline V gene has CDR1 KGHSH and CDR2 LQKENI. Trimming cost V 3 bases and J 7 bases, with 16 bases left between them. This CDR3 is CASSPSTRADQPQHF. CDR3 DNA sequence: TGTGCCAGCTCACCCTCGACGAGGGCGGACCAGCCCCAGCATTTT.

This clone came up a few times. This chain links TRBV10-2 with TRBJ1-5, with 8 positions matching TRBD1. The CDR3 extends over 14 amino acids. Per the germline V gene, CDR1 is WSHSY and CDR2 is SAAADI. The V and J ends lost 6 bases and 6 bases, in that order; junction bases with no gene match: 7. DNA of the CDR3: TGCGCCAGCAGCTACGGACAGGGTGGTCAGCCCCAGCATTTT. Translated, it gives CASSYGQGGQPQHF.

The rearrangement joins TRBV10-3 to TRBJ2-1, with 9 bases that match TRBD1. This CDR3 contains 14 residues. After removal of 5 bases from V and 9 bases from J, the junction contained 8 bases not matched to a gene. In germline, CDR1 is ENHRY, CDR2 SYGVKD. The CDR3 spells CAISTRDRVSEQFF. DNA of the CDR3: TGTGCCATCAGTACACGGGACAGGGTGAGTGAGCAGTTCTTC.

V gene TRBV12-3 or TRBV12-4 combines with J gene TRBJ2-1; no firm D call. The CDR3 has 11 amino acids. The V and J ends lost 6 bases and 9 bases respectively, with 9 bases between them. This CDR3 is CASSPWSEQFF. The DNA of the CDR3 is TGTGCCAGCAGCCCGTGGAGTGAGCAGTTCTTC.